This T cell receptor (beta chain) was captured in a study of Ad26.COV2.S vaccination and SARS-CoV-2 variants (dated by TCRdb to about 2021). Describing the broader study: Vaccine-arm donors came from COV1001, a multicentre, randomized, double-blind, placebo-controlled phase I-IIa trial of Ad26.COV2.S in healthy adults. Ad26.COV2.S was administered intramuscularly at a dose of 5x10^10 or 1x10^11 viral particles, either as one shot or as two shots given 56 days apart. The specificity and breadth of SARS-CoV-2-reactive T cell receptors after Ad26.COV2.S vaccination were assessed by TCRbeta repertoire sequencing. A total of approximately 32 samples were included in the TCR-sequenced set, comprising roughly 20 Ad26.COV2.S vaccine recipients, 5 placebo recipients and 8 SARS-CoV-2 convalescent individuals. Participants in the trial were split at random into five groups of five each, receiving low-dose or high-dose Ad26.COV2.S once or twice, or else placebo on both occasions. Blinding of investigators to trial group allocation was maintained during experiments and outcome assessment. Broad study findings and their caveats: After vaccination, spike-specific CD8+ and CD4+ T cell responses were reported to show substantial breadth. Vaccine and placebo recipients had similar non-spike TCR breadth, a finding consistent with the vaccine containing only spike. Ad26.COV2.S recipients had higher spike-specific TCR breadth than placebo recipients (P = 0.0014). Comparing responses between vaccine doses or regimens was not something the study was powered to do. The authors noted that the TCR breadth and depth analyses may have underestimated total T cell responses.

The immunoSEQ Assay was used to sequence TCRbeta CDR3 regions. After extraction, genomic DNA underwent amplification by bias-controlled multiplex PCR, followed by high-throughput sequencing. The study's processing was this. To quantify the absolute abundance of every unique TCRbeta CDR3 region, sequences were collapsed and filtered. Usable DNA was measured by amplifying reference genes present in all nucleated cells, and TCRbeta template counts were normalized to that usable DNA to estimate T cell fraction. Repertoire TCRs were annotated as SARS-CoV-2-specific when V gene, CDR3 amino acid sequence and J gene were exactly matched to a known reactive TCR set. The reference SARS-CoV-2 TCR set was obtained from MIRA and was filtered for enrichment in COVID-19-positive ImmuneCODE repertoires, whereby public or cross-reactive TCRs were removed. Using the MIRA antigens, annotated TCRs were further analysed by specific ORF or by position within an ORF. Breadth was defined as the number of annotated unique rearrangements divided by the total number of unique productive rearrangements, and depth was defined as the summed frequency of the annotated unique rearrangements. Two-sided Wilcoxon rank-sum tests were applied when comparing TCR breadth between groups. TCRdb took over this immuneACCESS table, retaining in-frame rearrangements with V and J assigned. Such tables are incomplete; in checked studies, under half of the missing clones stem from an unresolved V gene, and the remainder is unexplained. V and J calls plus clone size are reproduced from that table; the DNA served to infer D and trimming. The sample table holds 300,000 to 400,000 clones, of which around 88% were seen once. The top ten clonotypes cover about 10% of the sample.

A word on this clone: Its target antigen remains unknown. No per-base quality is available; no much larger clone lies one base away.

CDR1 is given as LGHNA and CDR2 as YNFKEQ, both from the germline V gene. Trimming removed 3 bases from V and 6 bases from J; the gene matches leave 5 bases unexplained. Measured from the cysteine to the phenylalanine, the CDR3 is 13 residues long. Only CDR3 DNA remains: 39 bases, in frame from the first base. Taken with the paper, the label for treatment or condition translates to: roughly 18 received Ad26.COV2.S at low or high dose, single or two shots; about five received placebo; per-sample allocation not given. For vaccine and placebo recipients, the sequenced repertoires came from samples collected on day 63 after the first injection. Between 29 July and 7 August 2020, Cohort 1b enrolled some 25 adults aged 18-55 years at one site in Boston, USA. Ad26.COV2.S was a replication-incompetent adenovirus type 26 vector that expressed a prefusion-stabilized SARS-CoV-2 spike protein derived from the original Wuhan strain.

The specimen was peripheral blood, collected in a trial of Ad26.COV2.S vaccine versus placebo. This clonotype originated in a person between 18 and 59 years old who received the Ad26.COV2.S COVID-19 vaccine or a placebo. The sequence links TRBV4-2 to TRBJ2-7, and TRBD2 aligns with 7 junction nucleotides. This receptor has the CDR3 CASSHDRGSEQYF. The sequenced DNA is TGTGCCAGCAGCCATGATCGCGGGAGCGAGCAGTACTTC.